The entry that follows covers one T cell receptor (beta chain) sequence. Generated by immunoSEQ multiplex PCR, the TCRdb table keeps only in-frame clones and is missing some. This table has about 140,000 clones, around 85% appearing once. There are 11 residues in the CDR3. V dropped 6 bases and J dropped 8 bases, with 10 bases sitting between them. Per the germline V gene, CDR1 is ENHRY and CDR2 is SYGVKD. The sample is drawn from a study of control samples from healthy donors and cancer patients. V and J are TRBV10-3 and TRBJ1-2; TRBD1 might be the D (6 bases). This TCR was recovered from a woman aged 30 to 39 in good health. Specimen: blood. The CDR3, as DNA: TGTGCCATCAGCCACAGGGAAGGCTACACCTTC. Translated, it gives CAISHREGYTF.